The 17 T cell receptor beta chains below come from one sample, sequenced in a study of cytomegalovirus exposure and HLA in healthy donors. The PCR ran on 60 Vbeta and 13 Jbeta primers. Sequenced by immunoSEQ multiplex PCR; TCRdb stores in-frame clones only, minus some. This repertoire shows about 200,000 clones, around 75% found once; its top ten account for roughly 0.4%. Sequenced sample: PBMCs. Receptors were obtained from a male donor in good health and CMV-seropositive.

V usage is TRBV15 and J usage is TRBJ2-1; D perhaps matches TRBD1 (5 bases). The CDR3 contains 16 residues. Trimming pared 3 bases from V and 5 bases from J, leaving 17 bases between. In germline, CDR1 is LNHNV, CDR2 YYDKDF (reference sequence). The CDR3 DNA reads TGTGCCACCAGCAGGGACAATGGACCCGGGCACAATGAGCAGTTCTTC. Amino acids: CATSRDNGPGHNEQFF.

J is TRBJ1-1 and V is TRBV27, with 7 bases matching TRBD1. The V gene end was trimmed by 6 bases and the J gene end by 1 base; junction bases not matched to a gene: 5. CDR3 length: 14 residues. Germline lookup yields CDR1 MNHEY and CDR2 SMNVEV (reference sequence). The CDR3 DNA is TGTGCCAGCAGATACCAGGGGGGGAACACTGAAGCTTTCTTT. Protein sequence: CASRYQGGNTEAFF.

This sequence joins TRBV18 and TRBJ1-2; TRBD1 is a possible D gene (5 bases). The CDR3 consists of 15 residues. From germline, CDR1 is KGHSH and CDR2 LQKENI. Trimming took off 2 bases at V and 2 bases at J, with 12 bases between the two ends. The CDR3 here is CASSPSQGFNYGYTF. In nucleotides, the CDR3 is TGTGCCAGCTCACCAAGCCAGGGATTCAACTATGGCTACACCTTC.

The chain couples TRBV7-9 to TRBJ2-7; D unclear. In germline, CDR1 is SEHNR, CDR2 FQNEAQ (reference sequence). V shed 4 bases and J shed 4 bases, with 11 bases lying between them. This CDR3 has 13 residues. CDR3 nucleotide sequence: TGTGCCAGCAGCTCACAAGGAGTTTACGAGCAGTACTTC. Protein product: CASSSQGVYEQYF.

J is TRBJ1-1 and V is TRBV11-1; D ambiguous. Germline V gene lookup returns CDR1 SGHAT and CDR2 FQDESV (reference sequence). The CDR3 length is 13 residues. V lost 5 bases and J 0 bases, leaving 7 bases between the germline ends. The DNA of the CDR3 is TGTGCCAGCAGCGTTCAGATGAACACTGAAGCTTTCTTT. Translation: CASSVQMNTEAFF.

The chain combines TRBV4-3 with TRBJ2-1; D is unclear. V lost 1 base to trimming and J lost 4 bases, with 14 bases between them. CDR3 size: 16 residues. CDR1 is LGHNA and CDR2 is YSLEER in the germline V gene. The CDR3 is CASSQVNTFGYNEQFF. The DNA for the CDR3 is TGCGCCAGCAGCCAAGTTAACACCTTCGGGTACAATGAGCAGTTCTTC.

The chain employs TRBV7-2 and TRBJ1-4; D perhaps matches TRBD1 (5 bases). Germline V CDR1 and CDR2: SGHTA, FQGNSA. The CDR3 totals 14 residues. Trimming cost V 4 bases and J 7 bases, with 13 bases left between them. The CDR3 spells CASSSRGGFEKLFF. The CDR3 nucleotides are TGTGCCAGCAGCTCCCGGGGGGGTTTTGAAAAACTGTTTTTT.

The chain has TRBV19 and TRBJ1-1; D unclear. V was shortened by 4 bases and J by 1 base, with 19 bases between the two germline ends. CDR3 size: 17 residues. Per the germline V gene, CDR1 is LNHDA and CDR2 is SQIVND (reference sequence). The CDR3: CASSTYWTGTSNTEAFF. The CDR3 bases are TGTGCCAGTAGTACCTATTGGACGGGAACTTCGAACACTGAAGCTTTCTTT.

The J gene is TRBJ2-5, the V gene TRBV10-3; perhaps TRBD2 as D (5 bases). The J call may be mistaken, given a closer DNA end match to TRBJ2-7. From germline, CDR1 is ENHRY and CDR2 SYGVKD. The CDR3 contains 14 residues. In DNA, the CDR3 is TGTGCCATCAGCCCCCGAGGGCCATCGTACGAGCAGTACTTC. Residues: CAISPRGPSYEQYF.

This clone has more than one count but fewer than ten. This chain connects TRBV19 to TRBJ1-3, with 8 positions matching TRBD1. Germline CDR1 LNHDA, CDR2 SQIVND (reference sequence). V lost 5 bases and J lost 4; bases outside the gene matches: 7. This CDR3 has 15 residues. Here the CDR3 reads CASSEAGTGGNTIYF. CDR3 nucleotides: TGTGCCAGTAGTGAGGCCGGGACAGGAGGAAACACCATATATTTT.

The V gene is TRBV25-1, the J gene TRBJ2-7; D might be TRBD1 (6 bases). Germline V gene lookup returns CDR1 MGHDK and CDR2 SYGVNS. Trimming stripped 1 base from V and 4 bases from J, with 20 bases between. CDR3 length: 17 residues. CDR3 region: CASSESMGTGSPYEQYF. The CDR3 region has the DNA TGTGCCAGCAGTGAATCGATGGGAACAGGGAGCCCGTACGAGCAGTACTTC.

The rearrangement joins TRBV7-2 to TRBJ2-5; D gene unclear. Looked up from germline, CDR1 is SGHTA and CDR2 is FQGNSA. Between the trimmed V and J ends, which lost 2 bases and 5 bases, there was a span of 12 bases. The CDR3 runs 14 residues. This chain's CDR3 is CASSLRVGRETQYF. CDR3 bases: TGTGCCAGCAGCTTACGGGTAGGAAGGGAGACCCAGTACTTC.

The rearrangement joins TRBV11-2 to TRBJ2-7; D not resolved. Germline assignment: CDR1 SGHAT and CDR2 FQNNGV. The V and J ends lost 5 bases and 6 bases respectively, with 8 bases between them. This CDR3 region has 11 residues. CDR3 residues: CASSTRSEQYF. In DNA, the CDR3 is TGTGCCAGCAGCACCCGGAGCGAGCAGTACTTC.

The V gene is TRBV19, the J gene TRBJ2-1; 9 bases line up with TRBD1. The CDR3 sequence is 15 residues long. With V trimmed by 4 bases and J by 3 bases, 4 bases remained unmatched. CDR1 and CDR2 (germline): LNHDA, SQIVND (reference sequence). CDR3 in amino acids: CASSKQGAGYNEQFF. Here the CDR3 DNA reads TGTGCCAGTAGTAAACAGGGGGCAGGCTACAATGAGCAGTTCTTC.

This clone was seen a handful of times. This sequence joins TRBV21-1 and TRBJ1-2; no check of the table's D call, TRBD1, against the DNA was made. TRBV21-1 is a pseudogene segment. This CDR3 contains 16 residues. The CDR3 nucleotides are TGTGCCAGCAGCAATGGGACAGGTCCTTCTAACTATGGCTACACCTTC. Its translation: CASSNGTGPSNYGYTF.

The V call is TRBV7-9, the J call TRBJ2-7, with 8 nucleotides matching TRBD1. CDR1 is SEHNR, CDR2 FQNEAQ, per germline (reference sequence). J was trimmed by 4 bases and V by 6 bases; bases with no gene match: 2. The CDR3 is 12 amino acids. This CDR3 reads CASSRTGYEQYF. DNA for the CDR3: TGTGCCAGCAGTAGGACAGGGTACGAGCAGTACTTC.

The rearrangement joins TRBV15 to TRBJ1-2, with D uncertain. V lost 8 bases, J lost 7 bases, and 14 bases lay in between. The CDR3 loop spans 12 amino acids. The germline V gene has CDR1 LNHNV and CDR2 YYDKDF (reference sequence). The DNA for the CDR3 is TGTGCCACCTCTCCGGGAGTGGCTGGCTACACCTTC. Translated, it gives CATSPGVAGYTF.